This TCR beta chain was profiled in a study of CD8+CD57+ T cells in acquired aplastic anemia. General observations from the study: Researchers report that 25 to 35 CD8+ CDR3 sequences appeared in both patients and controls. Significance was not reached for CD8+ Simpson's diversity between patients and controls.

The CDR3 length is 13 residues. The germline V gene encodes CDR1 SNHLY and CDR2 FYNNEI. Only one count was recorded for this clonotype. No antigen is known for it. Mismatch with germline at one junction end may stem from a read error. The template used for profiling TCR beta VDJ and CDR3 was genomic DNA. TCRdb fed the reads into MiXCR, producing one record per CDR3 protein. The table lists about 220,000 distinct CDR3 sequences, 30% to 35% of them singletons. The sequenced sample was sorted CD4+, CD8+, or CD8+CD57+ T cells (not recorded which) from PBMCs. The gene calls are TRBV2 and TRBJ1-1; no clear D. The receptor's source is a human donor in good health, serving as a control. The CDR3 region is CACSRSGATEAFF. The CDR3 bases are TGTGCCTGCAGCCGCTCGGGTGCCACTGAAGCTTTCTTT.